One sample yielded the 28 T cell receptor delta chains listed below, sequenced in a study of gamma-delta T cells after stem cell transplantation. TCRdb redid the clone calls on the RT-PCR reads with CATT. The table includes 1,800 or so delta-chain clones, approximately 33% detected once. The sequenced sample consisted of gamma-delta T cells. The receptors shown here come from a human donor. It is not recorded whose cells these are; they may come from a transplant donor.

The J gene is TRDJ1, the V gene TRDV2; TRDD3 aligns across 11 bases. The V segment lost 2 bases and the J segment 3 bases; nucleotides outside the gene matches: 10. The germline gives CDR1 GEAIGNYY, CDR2 EKD. The CDR3 is 17 amino acids. For the CDR3, the DNA is TGTGCCTGTGACAATTTACTGGGGGATATGATCGCCGATAAACTCATCTTT. It translates to CACDNLLGDMIADKLIF.

For this clone: The junction departs from the called germline gene at one end, perhaps through a read error. Other DNA sequences in the sample encode the same CDR3. The chain combines TRDV2 with TRDJ1; TRDD3 is a possible D gene (5 bases). Per the germline V gene, CDR1 is GEAIGNYY and CDR2 is EKD. There are 14 residues in the CDR3. This CDR3 is CACDTIGGLDKLIF. CDR3 in DNA: TGTGCCTGTGACACCATCGGGGGTCTCGATAAACTCATCTTC.

This clone is medium-sized. The chain combines TRDV2 with TRDJ1; 13 bases line up with TRDD3. The CDR3 extends over 19 amino acids. Germline CDR1 GEAIGNYY, CDR2 EKD. The V and J ends lost 3 bases and 4 bases, in that order; junction bases with no gene match: 16. The CDR3: CACDPVLGDTPGKGDKLIF. The CDR3 DNA sequence: TGTGCCTGTGACCCGGTACTGGGGGATACGCCGGGTAAGGGCGATAAACTCATCTTT.

With regard to this clone: The sample holds other DNA sequences that translate to the same CDR3. The DNA of the CDR3 is TGTGCCTGTGACAGTATCTTAGGCGCTGGGGATATGGGCGACACCGATAAACTCATCTTT. Translating gives CACDSILGAGDMGDTDKLIF. The chain has TRDV2 and TRDJ1, with TRDD3 matching over 7 bases. V lost 2 bases to trimming and J lost 0 bases; unmatched junction nucleotides: 20. This CDR3 is 20 amino acids long. Germline lookup yields CDR1 GEAIGNYY and CDR2 EKD.

This clone occurred a few times. The chain combines TRDV2 with TRDJ1; TRDD3 agrees at 9 bases. V dropped 0 bases and J dropped 0; count of bases not matched to a gene: 10. This CDR3 region has 18 residues. CDR1 and CDR2 from the germline V gene are GEAIGNYY and EKD. The CDR3 sequence is CACDTSFTGGAYTDKLIF. DNA for the CDR3: TGTGCCTGTGACACCTCCTTTACTGGGGGAGCTTACACCGATAAACTCATCTTT.

The chain couples TRDV2 to TRDJ1, with 8 bases lining up with TRDD3. Germline V gene data show CDR1 as GEAIGNYY and CDR2 as EKD. Germline trimming cut 0 bases from V and 4 bases from J; bases unmatched to any gene: 12. This CDR3 has 17 residues. The CDR3 nucleotides read TGTGCCTGTGACACCGTGGAGGGATACGCTGTCGGCGATAAACTCATCTTT. Its translation: CACDTVEGYAVGDKLIF.

In the case of this clone: This likely came from a read error, as a far larger clone is one base away. This chain links TRDV2 with TRDJ1, with 11 nucleotides matching TRDD3. The V and J ends lost 3 bases and 4 bases, in that order; junction bases with no gene match: 9. Germline values: CDR1 GEAIGNYY, CDR2 EKD. This CDR3 is built from 16 residues. In DNA, the CDR3 is TGTGCCTGTGACGTGATGATGGGGGATACGCGCGATAAACTCATCTTT. Protein: CACDVMMGDTRDKLIF.

This clone is large. The same CDR3 is also encoded by other DNA sequences in this sample. The rearrangement uses TRDV2 and TRDJ3; TRDD3 aligns across 12 bases. The V gene's germline CDR1 is GEAIGNYY and CDR2 EKD. V was clipped by 0 bases and J by 0 bases; unmatched bases: 11. CDR3 size: 22 residues. The chain's CDR3 is CACDTATGGYSKSSWDTRQMFF. Here the CDR3 DNA reads TGTGCCTGTGACACCGCTACTGGGGGATACTCTAAAAGCTCCTGGGACACCCGACAGATGTTTTTC.

This clone is classed as medium-sized. The rearrangement links TRDV2 to TRDJ1, with D tentatively TRDD3 (6 bases). CDR3 size: 14 residues. Germline CDR1 is GEAIGNYY and CDR2 is EKD. V lost 0 bases to trimming and J lost 2 bases, with 9 bases between them. The CDR3 spells CACDTLGITDKLIF. The CDR3 bases are TGTGCCTGTGACACCCTCGGGATAACCGATAAACTCATCTTT.

V gene TRDV2 combines with J gene TRDJ1; D is uncertain. Trimming pared 0 bases from V and 0 bases from J, leaving 13 bases between. The CDR3 is made up of 16 amino acids. Germline values: CDR1 GEAIGNYY, CDR2 EKD. The CDR3 sequence: CACDTVSHENTDKLIF. The CDR3 coding sequence is TGTGCCTGTGACACCGTTTCCCATGAGAACACCGATAAACTCATCTTT.

The chain carries TRDV1 and TRDJ1, with 11 bases aligning to TRDD3. The CDR3 covers 20 residues. The germline V gene encodes CDR1 TSWWSYY and CDR2 QGS. V was pared by 6 bases and J by 8 bases, with 26 bases of the junction left unmatched. The chain's CDR3 is CALGPRLLYWGIVSLQKLIF. DNA of the CDR3: TGTGCTCTTGGCCCCCGGCTCCTTTACTGGGGGATAGTAAGTTTGCAAAAACTCATCTTT.

This clone is categorized as medium-sized (0.01 to 0.1%). V gene TRDV2 combines with J gene TRDJ1; perhaps TRDD3 as D (6 bases). The ends were cut back, 0 bases at V and 3 bases at J, with 19 bases in the middle. The CDR3 consists of 17 residues. The germline gives CDR1 GEAIGNYY, CDR2 EKD. The CDR3 DNA reads as TGTGCCTGTGACACCGTAGCGGGGGGACCCCCGGCCGATAAACTCATCTTT. Translating it yields CACDTVAGGPPADKLIF.

This clone has just a few counts. The rearrangement joins TRDV2 to TRDJ1, with TRDD3 identical over 9 bases. Per the germline V gene, CDR1 is GEAIGNYY and CDR2 is EKD. The CDR3 extends over 16 amino acids. Unmatched junction bases numbered 8, after V lost 4 bases and J lost 0 bases. CDR3 residues: CACDRLGDPYTDKLIF. The CDR3 DNA sequence: TGTGCCTGTGATCGACTGGGGGACCCGTACACCGATAAACTCATCTTT.

The sample holds a few counts of this clone. A read error likely explains this, since a far larger clone differs by one base. This same CDR3 is encoded by further DNA sequences in the sample. V and J are TRDV2 and TRDJ1; 8 positions match TRDD3. The V segment lost 1 base and the J segment 5 bases; nucleotides outside the gene matches: 14. Germline lookup yields CDR1 GEAIGNYY and CDR2 EKD. This CDR3 region has 17 residues. The CDR3 sequence: CACDTAGGGGERDKLIF. The CDR3 region has the DNA TGTGCCTGTGACACGGCTGGGGGAGGCGGCGAGCGAGATAAACTCATCTTT.

This clone has a single count. The chain recombines TRDV2 with TRDJ2, with TRDD3 matching 12 bases. The V and J ends lost 3 bases and 13 bases, in that order; junction bases with no gene match: 26. Germline CDR1 and CDR2: GEAIGNYY and EKD. CDR3 length: 20 amino acids. CDR3 amino acids: CACDPVLGDTSPSLTAPLFF. CDR3 DNA: TGTGCCTGTGACCCGGTCCTGGGGGATACGTCCCCCTCTTTGACAGCCCCACTCTTCTTT.

This clone was detected a few times. For the CDR3, the DNA is TGTGCCTGTGACAAGATTCCTACTGGGGGACGGTACACCGATAAACTCATCTTT. It encodes CACDKIPTGGRYTDKLIF. The rearrangement uses TRDV2 and TRDJ1; 9 positions agree with TRDD3. The V segment lost 2 bases and the J segment 0 bases; nucleotides outside the gene matches: 12. CDR1 is GEAIGNYY, CDR2 EKD, per germline. The CDR3 totals 18 residues.

With regard to this clone: This may come from a read error, since a much larger clone is one base off. The same CDR3 is also encoded by other DNA sequences in this sample. This sequence joins TRDV2 and TRDJ1, with 11 bases lining up with TRDD3. Per the germline V gene, CDR1 is GEAIGNYY and CDR2 is EKD. The CDR3 runs to 16 residues. The V and J ends lost 4 bases and 3 bases, in that order; junction bases with no gene match: 9. DNA of the CDR3: TGTGCCTGTGATCGACTGGGGGATATCCCTCCCGATAAACTCATCTTT. Protein product: CACDRLGDIPPDKLIF.

This clone has a single count. J is TRDJ1 and V is TRDV2; the D is unclear. CDR1 is GEAIGNYY and CDR2 is EKD in the germline V gene. Trimming took off 0 bases at V and 0 bases at J, with 16 bases between the two ends. The CDR3 extends over 17 amino acids. Here the CDR3 DNA reads TGTGCCTGTGACACCGTGCCGGGCGGAGGATACACCGATAAACTCATCTTT. This encodes CACDTVPGGGYTDKLIF.

By share, this clone ranks as large. The V gene is TRDV2, the J gene TRDJ1; TRDD3 aligns across 9 bases. In germline, CDR1 is GEAIGNYY, CDR2 EKD. This CDR3 has 15 residues. Trimming removed 0 bases from V and 8 bases from J; junction bases left unmatched: 9. CDR3 loop: CACDTLRTGGPKLIF. Here the CDR3 DNA reads TGTGCCTGTGACACCCTGCGTACTGGGGGACCAAAACTCATCTTT.

This clone is medium-sized (0.01 to 0.1%) in the sample. The genes are TRDV2 and TRDJ1; the match to TRDD3 covers 8 bases. The CDR3 is 17 amino acids. CDR1 and CDR2 (germline): GEAIGNYY, EKD. V lost 3 bases to trimming and J lost 4 bases; unmatched junction nucleotides: 15. CDR3 residues: CACDPVLGVLSDDKLIF. Here the CDR3 DNA reads TGTGCCTGTGACCCAGTACTGGGGGTGCTGAGTGACGATAAACTCATCTTT.

In the case of this clone: With a much larger clone just one base away, this may be a read error. J is TRDJ1 and V is TRDV2; D ambiguous. CDR1 and CDR2 from the germline V gene are GEAIGNYY and EKD. CDR3 length: 18 amino acids. V shed 0 bases and J shed 0 bases, with 19 bases lying between them. The CDR3 DNA sequence: TGTGCCTGTGACACCGTTACTGAGGGTTCAACGTACACCGATAAACTCATCTTT. Its translation is CACDTVTEGSTYTDKLIF.

Notes on this clone: This sample includes further DNA sequences coding for the same CDR3. The genes are TRDV3 and TRDJ1; 9 bases map to TRDD2. J gave up 0 bases and V 2 bases, and 28 bases lay outside the gene matches. The CDR3 length is 22 residues. CDR1 is TVYSNPD, CDR2 GDNSRS, per germline (reference sequence). This CDR3 reads CAFSPTFLRTEDGGLYTDKLIF. Here the CDR3 DNA reads TGTGCCTTTTCCCCTACCTTCCTACGGACGGAGGACGGGGGACTTTACACCGATAAACTCATCTTT. The variable domain in full, with the rest retrieved from reference TRDV3 and TRDJ1, is CDKVTQSSPDQTVASGSEVVLLCTYDTVYSNPDLFWYRIRPDYSFQFVFYGDNSRSEGADFTQGRFSVKHILTQKAFHLVISPVRTEDSATYYCAFSPTFLRTEDGGLYTDKLIFGKGTRVTVEP.

This clone is termed medium-sized. This may come from a read error, since a much larger clone is one base off. Different DNA sequences within this sample yield the same CDR3. This chain connects TRDV2 to TRDJ1, with 8 bases aligning to TRDD3. V shed 4 bases, J shed 3 bases, and the junction held 12 bases outside the gene matches. Germline V gives CDR1 GEAIGNYY, CDR2 EKD. The CDR3 has 16 amino acids. The CDR3 here is CACELLGATGPDKLIF. CDR3 DNA sequence: TGTGCCTGTGAATTACTGGGGGCCACGGGGCCCGATAAACTCATCTTT.

By frequency in the sample, this clone is hyperexpanded. The V and J genes are TRDV2 and TRDJ1; 13 bases map to TRDD3. V lost 3 bases and J lost 2; bases outside the gene matches: 5. This CDR3 is built from 16 residues. Germline CDR1 is GEAIGNYY and CDR2 is EKD. CDR3 sequence reads: CACDFLLGDTTDKLIF. The CDR3 DNA reads TGTGCCTGTGACTTCCTACTGGGGGATACGACCGATAAACTCATCTTT.

The gene calls are TRDV1 and TRDJ1; TRDD2 agrees at 9 bases. Unmatched junction bases numbered 30, after V lost 1 base and J lost 3 bases. Germline-derived CDR1 and CDR2 are TSWWSYY and QGS. CDR3 length: 24 amino acids. The CDR3 nucleotides are TGTGCTCTTGGGGAACCGAGGCACCTTCCTACGTGGGGAGCGAAATCTTCCGGCGCCGATAAACTCATCTTT. Protein sequence: CALGEPRHLPTWGAKSSGADKLIF.

Points on this clone: Being one base from a much bigger clone, this may be a read error. The rearrangement uses TRDV2 and TRDJ1, with 8 bases lining up with TRDD3. Trimming took 0 bases from V and 2 from J; bases not matched to a gene: 13. There are 18 residues in the CDR3. The germline V gene has CDR1 GEAIGNYY and CDR2 EKD. CDR3 nucleotide sequence: TGTGCCTGTGACACCGTTCAACTGGGGGGTACTGGGACCGATAAACTCATCTTT. Protein product: CACDTVQLGGTGTDKLIF.

The table lists this clone with a few counts. The chain links TRDV2 to TRDJ2, with 7 bases fitting TRDD3. Trimming cost V 3 bases and J 4 bases; bases outside gene matches: 7. CDR3 length: 15 residues. Germline V CDR1 and CDR2: GEAIGNYY, EKD. The CDR3 protein is CACDLTGAPTAQLFF. In DNA, the CDR3 is TGTGCCTGTGACCTTACTGGGGCCCCGACAGCACAACTCTTCTTT.

In the case of this clone: This may be a read error, as it is one base from a much larger clone. V usage is TRDV2 and J usage is TRDJ1, with TRDD3 matching over 7 bases. Germline trimming cut 3 bases from V and 0 bases from J; bases unmatched to any gene: 12. Germline CDR1 and CDR2: GEAIGNYY and EKD. The CDR3 consists of 17 residues. CDR3 sequence reads: CACDALLTGVNTDKLIF. The CDR3 region has the DNA TGTGCCTGTGACGCTCTCCTGACTGGGGTCAACACCGATAAACTCATCTTT.